The sample holds many counts of the clone carrying this T cell receptor (beta chain). Its cognate antigen is unknown. With 60 Vbeta and 13 Jbeta primers, the PCR was carried out. Clones were read by immunoSEQ multiplex PCR, and TCRdb kept only the in-frame ones, dropping some. The table lists about 82,000 clones, about 9.4% of them singletons. This record comes from a study of cytomegalovirus exposure and HLA in healthy donors. For the study at large: An early data release held some 85 million unique TCRs from HLA-typed donors. Findings of the study overall: Exclusion applied to some V segments, including TRBV6-2 and TRBV6-3, as they were indistinguishable.

The CDR3 consists of 13 residues. V lost 1 base, J lost 8 bases, and 9 bases lay in between. Looked up from germline, CDR1 is SGHDN and CDR2 is FVKESK. The chain joins TRBV14 to TRBJ2-1; D uncertain. The receptor was derived from a man aged 60 to 75 in good health and CMV-seropositive. The sequenced sample consisted of PBMCs. CDR3 region: CASSQAVYDEQFF. DNA of the CDR3: TGTGCCAGCAGCCAAGCGGTATACGATGAGCAGTTCTTC.